This is a list of T cell receptor beta chains from one sample in a study of sequential checkpoint blockade in melanoma. The data were produced by immunoSEQ multiplex PCR, yet TCRdb's version contains in-frame clones alone and is incomplete. The table lists about 18,000 clones, around four fifths of them singletons. Sequenced material: CD8+ T cells sorted from blood (inferred from file names), taken from a patient given nivolumab and ipilimumab in sequence. Receptors were obtained from a human donor with melanoma. CDR3s leave out the opening cysteine and the closing phenylalanine or tryptophan. The D gene is left open where the match is weak.

v_call: TRBV29-1
j_call: TRBJ2-7
d_call: TRBD1
cdr3_aa: SVYGQGSYEQY

v_call: TRBV19
j_call: TRBJ2-3
d_call: TRBD2
cdr3_aa: ASSPSGDSTDTQY

v_call: TRBV10-1
j_call: TRBJ2-1
d_call: -
cdr3_aa: ASSESRASSHNEQF

v_call: TRBV29-1
j_call: TRBJ2-7
d_call: -
cdr3_aa: SVERAGSSYEQY

v_call: TRBV19
j_call: TRBJ1-1
d_call: -
cdr3_aa: ASSMPGKNTEAF

v_call: TRBV5-8
j_call: TRBJ2-2
d_call: -
cdr3_aa: ASTRPRNTGELF

v_call: TRBV5-1
j_call: TRBJ1-2
d_call: -
cdr3_aa: ASSFDKTYGYT

v_call: TRBV29-1
j_call: TRBJ1-2
d_call: -
cdr3_aa: SVQGRNYGYT

v_call: TRBV6-5
j_call: TRBJ1-1
d_call: -
cdr3_aa: ASSSVGQGFAEAF

v_call: TRBV7-2
j_call: TRBJ2-2
d_call: -
cdr3_aa: ASSLRLGGGELF

v_call: TRBV27
j_call: TRBJ2-1
d_call: TRBD2
cdr3_aa: ASSSGTLYNEQF

v_call: TRBV27
j_call: TRBJ2-3
d_call: TRBD2
cdr3_aa: ASSSGTSGTDTQY

v_call: TRBV6-5
j_call: TRBJ1-6
d_call: -
cdr3_aa: ASSFGTPSRTLH

v_call: TRBV29-1
j_call: TRBJ2-2
d_call: TRBD1
cdr3_aa: SVEGQGAFTGELF

v_call: TRBV6-5
j_call: TRBJ2-7
d_call: -
cdr3_aa: ASSEVVTRDEQY

v_call: TRBV27
j_call: TRBJ2-7
d_call: TRBD1
cdr3_aa: ASSLDRALNEQY

v_call: TRBV5-6
j_call: TRBJ2-3
d_call: TRBD1
cdr3_aa: ASSPDRGQVPTDTQY

v_call: TRBV6-5
j_call: TRBJ2-3
d_call: TRBD1
cdr3_aa: ASSKRDSFTDTQY

v_call: TRBV15
j_call: TRBJ1-4
d_call: TRBD1
cdr3_aa: ATSRGGKGEKLF

v_call: TRBV7-8
j_call: TRBJ2-7
d_call: TRBD2
cdr3_aa: ASSPHFGTSTLLQY

v_call: TRBV5-4
j_call: TRBJ1-6
d_call: -
cdr3_aa: ASQGNGSPLH

v_call: TRBV27
j_call: TRBJ2-7
d_call: TRBD2
cdr3_aa: ASQTSGSPYEQY

v_call: TRBV2
j_call: TRBJ1-1
d_call: TRBD1
cdr3_aa: ASRSGQGMRAF

v_call: TRBV27
j_call: TRBJ2-3
d_call: TRBD2
cdr3_aa: ASSSSGSGWGTDTQY

v_call: TRBV6-1
j_call: TRBJ2-1
d_call: TRBD1
cdr3_aa: ASSNYRGDYNEQF

v_call: TRBV7-8
j_call: TRBJ1-5
d_call: -
cdr3_aa: ASNDGGGAPQH

v_call: TRBV19
j_call: TRBJ2-1
d_call: -
cdr3_aa: ASSIGFDYYNEQF

v_call: TRBV5-4
j_call: TRBJ2-7
d_call: TRBD1
cdr3_aa: ASSSSGDSSSYEQY

v_call: TRBV5-6
j_call: TRBJ1-1
d_call: TRBD1
cdr3_aa: ASSWGQGEGNTEAF

v_call: TRBV27
j_call: TRBJ2-7
d_call: TRBD2
cdr3_aa: ASSLGGVVYEQY

v_call: TRBV29-1
j_call: TRBJ2-3
d_call: -
cdr3_aa: SVDGRLYPHTQY